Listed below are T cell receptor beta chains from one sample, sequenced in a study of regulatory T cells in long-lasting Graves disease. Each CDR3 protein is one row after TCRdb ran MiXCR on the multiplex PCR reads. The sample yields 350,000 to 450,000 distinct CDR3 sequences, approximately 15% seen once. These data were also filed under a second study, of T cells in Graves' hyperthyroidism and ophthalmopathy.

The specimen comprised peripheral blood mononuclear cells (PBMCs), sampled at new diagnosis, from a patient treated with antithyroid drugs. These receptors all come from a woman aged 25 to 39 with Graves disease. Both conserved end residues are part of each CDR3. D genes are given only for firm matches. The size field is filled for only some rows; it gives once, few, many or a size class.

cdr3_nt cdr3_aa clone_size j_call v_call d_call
TGTGCCAGCAGTTTCGGGCAGATAAACTATGGCTACACCTTC CASSFGQINYGYTF . TRBJ1-2 TRBV12-3/TRBV12-4 .
TGTGCCAGTTTGAACGGGGAAAAAACTGTTCAGTACTTC CASLNGEKTVQYF few TRBJ2-4 TRBV19 .
TGTGCCAGCAGCCCCCCCGGAGCGCCCGACTACAATGAGCAGTTCTTC CASSPPGAPDYNEQFF many TRBJ2-1 TRBV3-1 .
TGTGCCAGCAGCTTCGGGGCTTACAATGAGCAGTTCTTC CASSFGAYNEQFF many TRBJ2-1 TRBV12-3/TRBV12-4 .
TGTGCCAGCAGAGCCCAGCAGGGGGGCGCCCCTTATGGCTACACCTTC CASRAQQGGAPYGYTF . TRBJ1-2 TRBV12-3/TRBV12-4 TRBD1
TGTGCCAGCAGAAGGGACTACGTATACAATGAGCAGTTCTTC CASRRDYVYNEQFF . TRBJ2-1 TRBV7-9 TRBD2
TGTGCCAGCAACCGACTTAGCGGGAGGGCCTACAATGAGCAGTTCTTC CASNRLSGRAYNEQFF many TRBJ2-1 TRBV2 TRBD2
TGTGCCAGCAGTTTATCAGGCAGGGTCTCCTACGAGCAGTACTTC CASSLSGRVSYEQYF many TRBJ2-7 TRBV27 .
TGCGCCAGCAGCGCCGGCAGTACCGGGGAGCTGTTTTTT CASSAGSTGELFF . TRBJ2-2 TRBV11-2 .
TGTGCCAGCAGCTCTTTGGAGGGCTACAATGAGCAGTTCTTC CASSSLEGYNEQFF many TRBJ2-1 TRBV7-3 .
TGTGCCATCGGGACTGTCAACTCTGGGGCCAACGTCCTGACTTTC CAIGTVNSGANVLTF few TRBJ2-6 TRBV6-1 .
TGTGCCAGCATCCAGGGGGCTAGCGTATTGGGGGGCCATTTC CASIQGASVLGGHF few TRBJ2-4 TRBV6-1 TRBD1
TGTGCCTGGTCACGGACGGCAACTAATGAAAAACTGTTTTTT CAWSRTATNEKLFF few TRBJ1-4 TRBV30 .
TGTGCCAGCAGCGGACCGGGACAGGGGGCTAATGAGCAGTTCTTC CASSGPGQGANEQFF many TRBJ2-1 TRBV5-5 TRBD1
TGTGCCAGCAGTGAAGAACTGGGGGGGAATTCACCCCTCCACTTT CASSEELGGNSPLHF many TRBJ1-6 TRBV2 .
TGTGCCAGCAGTGAACACTACGCTAGTATCGATGAGCAGTTCTTC CASSEHYASIDEQFF many TRBJ2-1 TRBV25-1 .
TGTGCCAGCAGCTCCCGGGGGAGCACAGATACGCAGTATTTT CASSSRGSTDTQYF many TRBJ2-3 TRBV7-9 .
TGTGCCAGCAGCCAAGTGGGGGGTCGGGCCCCCTACGAGCAGTACTTC CASSQVGGRAPYEQYF . TRBJ2-7 TRBV3-1 .
TGCAGCGTCCGTGACTCCTACGAGCAGTACTTC CSVRDSYEQYF many TRBJ2-7 TRBV29-1 .
TGTGCCAGCAGTCTACAGGGTCGGGGGCAGCCCCAGCATTTT CASSLQGRGQPQHF . TRBJ1-5 TRBV27 .
TGTGCCAGCAGCTTATGGGCTAGCGGGAGGGGCAGCTCCTACAATGAGCAGTTCTTC CASSLWASGRGSSYNEQFF many TRBJ2-1 TRBV7-3 TRBD2
TGTGCCAGTATCGGGTGGTCGGGCCAGGGGGCGCGGGATGGCTACACCTTC CASIGWSGQGARDGYTF . TRBJ1-2 TRBV19 TRBD1
TGTGCCAGCAGCTTTTGGGCGGGAACTGAAGCTTTCTTT CASSFWAGTEAFF many TRBJ1-1 TRBV5-4 .
TGTGCCAGCAGCTTAAAATGGGGGTACACTGAAGCTTTCTTT CASSLKWGYTEAFF many TRBJ1-1 TRBV11-2 .
TGTGCCAGCAGCCCTCGGACAGGCCACACAGATACGCAGTATTTT CASSPRTGHTDTQYF few TRBJ2-3 TRBV7-9 TRBD1
TGTGCCAGCAGTCCCCGACAGGCCTACAATGAGCAGTTCTTC CASSPRQAYNEQFF few TRBJ2-1 TRBV6-2/TRBV6-3 .
TGCGCCAGCAGCAAAACGACTAGCGGCGGACCGGACGATACGCAGTATTTT CASSKTTSGGPDDTQYF many TRBJ2-3 TRBV5-1 TRBD2
TGTGCCAGCAGCCCCGGGACAGTGAGCTCCTACGAGCAGTACTTC CASSPGTVSSYEQYF many TRBJ2-7 TRBV28 TRBD1
TGCAGTGCTAGAGGGGAGCGGGATGACTACGAGCAGTACTTC CSARGERDDYEQYF once TRBJ2-7 TRBV20-1 TRBD2
TGTGCCAGCAGTACGCGGGCCCCCACAGATACGCAGTATTTT CASSTRAPTDTQYF many TRBJ2-3 TRBV28 .
TGTGCCTGGAATCGGGGGAGTAATCAGCCCCAGCATTTT CAWNRGSNQPQHF many TRBJ1-5 TRBV30 .
TGTGCCACCAGCAGAACCTGGGCCTTCTATGCAACTAATGAAAAACTGTTTTTT CATSRTWAFYATNEKLFF . TRBJ1-4 TRBV15 .
TGCAGTGCAAAAGAGCGAGGCACAGATACGCAGTATTTT CSAKERGTDTQYF many TRBJ2-3 TRBV20-1 .
TGTGCCAGCAGTTTCTCCGGGACTAGCGGGAGCTTTGGGGGCACAGATACGCAGTATTTT CASSFSGTSGSFGGTDTQYF many TRBJ2-3 TRBV6-2/TRBV6-3 TRBD2
TGTGCCTGGATTCCCCAGGGGCCGAGCACTGAAGCTTTCTTT CAWIPQGPSTEAFF many TRBJ1-1 TRBV30 .
TGCGCCAGCAGCCAAGTGGCGCTGAGGGACACTGAAGCTTTCTTT CASSQVALRDTEAFF many TRBJ1-1 TRBV4-1 .
TGCAGCGTTGAAAAGGGCCCCAACGAGCAGTACTTC CSVEKGPNEQYF few TRBJ2-7 TRBV29-1 .
TGTGCCAGTCGGACCTTGACCCACCAAGAGACCCAGTACTTC CASRTLTHQETQYF . TRBJ2-5 TRBV27 .
TGTGCCAGCAGCTTAGGGGCAGACACTGAAGCTTTCTTT CASSLGADTEAFF many TRBJ1-1 TRBV12-3/TRBV12-4 .
TGTGCCAGCAGTTTTGGCAGGCACTATGGCTACACCTTC CASSFGRHYGYTF few TRBJ1-2 TRBV27 .
TGCAGCGTTGAAGTCGACAGCTACAATGAGCAGTTCTTC CSVEVDSYNEQFF few TRBJ2-1 TRBV29-1 .